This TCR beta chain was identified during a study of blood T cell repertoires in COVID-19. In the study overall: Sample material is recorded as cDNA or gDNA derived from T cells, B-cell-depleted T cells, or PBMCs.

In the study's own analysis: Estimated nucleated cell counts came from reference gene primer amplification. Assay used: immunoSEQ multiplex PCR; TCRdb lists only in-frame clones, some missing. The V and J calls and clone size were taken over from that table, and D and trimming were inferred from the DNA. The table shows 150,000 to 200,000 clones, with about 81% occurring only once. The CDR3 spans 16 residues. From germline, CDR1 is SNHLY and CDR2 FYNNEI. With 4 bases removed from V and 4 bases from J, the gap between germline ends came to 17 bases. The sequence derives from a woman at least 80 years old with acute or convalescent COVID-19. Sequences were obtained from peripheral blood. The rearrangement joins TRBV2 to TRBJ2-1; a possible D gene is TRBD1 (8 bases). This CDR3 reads CASSGPHRGGYNEQFF. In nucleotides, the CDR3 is TGTGCCAGCAGTGGGCCACACAGGGGGGGATACAATGAGCAGTTCTTC.